These 20 T cell receptor beta chains share one sample of origin, sequenced in a study of CD8+ T cells in alopecia areata. The sample's treatment: oral pan-JAK inhibitor, 5-10 mg twice daily. RNA extraction and reverse transcription yielded cDNA as sequencing template. Clones were read by immunoSEQ multiplex PCR, and TCRdb kept only the in-frame ones, dropping some. Of about 120,000 clones listed, roughly 56% were seen once; the top ten hold about 3.4%. The sample in question was CD4+ T cells sorted from blood, obtained at week 24, from a patient treated with tofacitinib. The receptors stem from a human donor with alopecia areata.

The V call is TRBV5-1, the J call TRBJ2-1; 8 bases agree with TRBD1. Germline CDR1 SGHRS, CDR2 YFSETQ. The CDR3 consists of 14 residues. With V trimmed by 5 bases and J by 2 bases, 3 bases remained unmatched. In DNA form, the CDR3 reads TGCGCCAGCAGTCAGGGGGCGGCCTACAATGAGCAGTTCTTC. It specifies CASSQGAAYNEQFF. The whole variable domain, filled in from reference TRBV5-1 and TRBJ2-1, reads KAGVTQTPRYLIKTRGQQVTLSCSPISGHRSVSWYQQTPGQGLQFLFEYFSETQRNKGNFPGRFSGRQFSNSRSEMNVSTLELGDSALYLCASSQGAAYNEQFFGPGTRLTVL.

In its sample, this clone was seen once. The CDR3 spells CASSPLAGQSPHTQYF. The DNA of the CDR3 is TGTGCCAGCTCACCTCTAGCGGGGCAATCCCCGCATACGCAGTATTTT. The V call is TRBV18, the J call TRBJ2-3, with 9 bases identical to TRBD2. Unmatched junction bases numbered 11, after V lost 3 bases and J lost 7 bases. The CDR3 length is 16 residues. Germline assignment: CDR1 KGHSH and CDR2 LQKENI.

This clone was observed a few times. The genes are TRBV25-1 and TRBJ2-2; 11 positions match TRBD1. V shed 9 bases, J shed 2 bases, and the junction held 5 bases outside the gene matches. Germline values: CDR1 MGHDK, CDR2 SYGVNS. The CDR3 loop spans 15 amino acids. Written as DNA, the CDR3 is TGTGCCAGAGGACAGGGGGCGGCTAACACCGGGGAGCTGTTTTTT. Protein: CARGQGAANTGELFF.

The chain couples TRBV6-5 to TRBJ1-6; 7 bases are shared with TRBD1. CDR3 length equals 15 residues. With V trimmed by 2 bases and J by 7 bases, 5 bases remained unmatched. Germline V gene data show CDR1 as MNHEY and CDR2 as SVGAGI. The CDR3 DNA is TGTGCCAGCAGTTACCGGGACAGCCGAAATTCACCCCTCCACTTT. It specifies CASSYRDSRNSPLHF.

This clone appeared a single time. The rearrangement joins TRBV29-1 to TRBJ1-2, with D possibly matching TRBD1 (6 bases). CDR1 and CDR2 (germline): SQVTM, ANQGSEA. The V end was cut by 5 bases, the J end by 3 bases, with 16 bases between. The length of the CDR3 is 14 residues. This CDR3 reads CSVCSRGEDYGYTF. The CDR3 DNA reads as TGCAGCGTTTGTAGTAGGGGGGAAGACTATGGCTACACCTTC.

The chain carries TRBV11-2 and TRBJ1-4; D gene uncertain. Trimming took off 5 bases at V and 4 bases at J, with 17 bases between the two ends. Germline lookup yields CDR1 SGHAT and CDR2 FQNNGV. The CDR3 sequence is 16 residues long. The CDR3 protein is CASSDQNRGFNEKLFF. The CDR3 DNA reads TGTGCCAGCAGCGACCAAAATCGAGGTTTTAATGAAAAACTGTTTTTT.

The V and J genes are TRBV29-1 and TRBJ1-1; D not resolved. Trimming pared 3 bases from V and 2 bases from J, leaving 10 bases between. This CDR3 has 13 residues. Germline V gene data show CDR1 as SQVTM and CDR2 as ANQGSEA. The CDR3 loop reads CSVDRSLNTEAFF. In DNA form, the CDR3 reads TGCAGCGTTGACAGGTCCCTTAACACTGAAGCTTTCTTT.

The J gene is TRBJ2-5, the V gene TRBV25-1; 9 positions agree with TRBD1. Germline CDR1 and CDR2: MGHDK and SYGVNS. This CDR3 is 14 amino acids long. V lost 4 bases to trimming and J lost 6 bases; unmatched junction nucleotides: 6. The CDR3 protein is CASSASQGAKTQYF. CDR3 DNA: TGTGCCAGCAGTGCCTCACAGGGGGCCAAGACCCAGTACTTC. Full variable domain (missing parts from reference TRBV25-1 and TRBJ2-5): EADIYQTPRYLVIGTGKKITLECSQTMGHDKMYWYQQDPGMELHLIHYSYGVNSTEKGDLSSESTVSRIRTEHFPLTLESARPSHTSQYLCASSASQGAKTQYFGPGTRLLVL.

This clone was counted a few times. The chain couples TRBV29-1 to TRBJ2-7; D may be TRBD2 (6 bases). The CDR3 totals 12 residues. The ends were cut back, 7 bases at V and 2 bases at J, with 12 bases in the middle. CDR1 is SQVTM, CDR2 ANQGSEA, per germline. The CDR3 protein is CSGRDSAYEQYF. CDR3 bases: TGCAGCGGCCGGGACTCCGCCTACGAGCAGTACTTC.

The rearrangement joins TRBV23-1 to TRBJ2-5, with D possibly called TRBD1 or TRBD2 (5 bases each). TRBV23-1 is known as an ORF, though its function is uncertain. Trimming removed 4 bases from V and 11 bases from J, with 32 bases in between. The CDR3 has 18 residues. CDR3 residues: CASSRRSSPGTPIVVQYF. The CDR3 bases are TGCGCCAGCAGTCGACGAAGTTCCCCCGGGACCCCTATAGTCGTACAGTACTTC.

This clone turned up a few times. The CDR3 protein is CASSLQGGGTEAFF. CDR3 DNA: TGTGCCAGCAGCTTACAGGGCGGGGGCACTGAAGCTTTCTTT. The V and J genes are TRBV11-2 and TRBJ1-1, with D tentatively TRBD1 (5 bases). V was trimmed by 2 bases and J by 4 bases, leaving 11 bases between them. CDR1 and CDR2 (germline): SGHAT, FQNNGV. This CDR3 region has 14 residues.

In this sample, this clone turned up a few times. This chain connects TRBV30 to TRBJ1-6; D perhaps matches TRBD1 (5 bases). Germline V gene lookup returns CDR1 GTSNPN and CDR2 SVGIG (reference sequence). The length of the CDR3 is 14 residues. Deletions cut 2 bases from V and 7 bases from J, with 12 bases between. The CDR3 nucleotides are TGTGCCTGGAGTAGGGGAGCACAGAATTCACCCCTCCACTTT. Protein: CAWSRGAQNSPLHF.

The chain carries TRBV5-4 and TRBJ1-1; 7 bases are a match to TRBD1. CDR1 and CDR2 from the germline V gene are SGHNT and YYREEE (reference sequence). The CDR3 totals 14 residues. The V gene end was trimmed by 4 bases and the J gene end by 3 bases; junction bases not matched to a gene: 6. DNA of the CDR3: TGTGCCAGCAGCCTAGGACAGGTCGACACTGAAGCTTTCTTT. Its translation is CASSLGQVDTEAFF.

The chain combines TRBV11-2 with TRBJ2-1, with D possibly being TRBD1 (5 bases). Trimming took off 0 bases at V and 10 bases at J, with 13 bases between the two ends. Germline V gives CDR1 SGHAT, CDR2 FQNNGV. The CDR3 is 14 residues long. The CDR3 reads CASSLDLQGREQFF. Here the CDR3 DNA reads TGTGCCAGCAGCTTAGATCTTCAGGGCCGGGAGCAGTTCTTC. The full variable domain, rest sourced from reference TRBV11-2 and TRBJ2-1, is EAGVAQSPRYKIIEKRQSVAFWCNPISGHATLYWYQQILGQGPKLLIQFQNNGVVDDSQLPKDRFSAERLKGVDSTLKIQPAKLEDSAVYLCASSLDLQGREQFFGPGTRLTVL.

This clone was detected a few times. This chain joins TRBV2 and TRBJ2-6; the match to TRBD1 covers 7 bases. CDR1 SNHLY and CDR2 FYNNEI come from the germline V gene. The CDR3 is made up of 16 amino acids. Unmatched junction bases numbered 3, after V lost 4 bases and J lost 0 bases. CDR3 in DNA: TGTGCCAGCAGTGGACAGGGAAACTCTGGGGCCAACGTCCTGACTTTC. This encodes CASSGQGNSGANVLTF.

This clone was picked up one time. This chain uses TRBV5-4 with TRBJ2-1; no firm D call. The CDR3 covers 16 residues. From germline, CDR1 is SGHNT and CDR2 YYREEE (reference sequence). Trimming left V 4 bases short and J 10 bases short, with 24 bases between. Written as DNA, the CDR3 is TGTGCCAGCAGCCTGGGAAGGGCCCAAAACGAGGCCGAGCAGTTCTTC. Translation: CASSLGRAQNEAEQFF.

This chain joins TRBV5-4 and TRBJ2-5; 15 positions agree with TRBD2. Germline V gene lookup returns CDR1 SGHNT and CDR2 YYREEE (reference sequence). The V segment lost 3 bases and the J segment 1 base; nucleotides outside the gene matches: 1. This CDR3 has 16 residues. The CDR3 DNA follows: TGTGCCAGCAGCTGGACTAGCGGGGGGGCCCAAGAGACCCAGTACTTC. Its protein product is CASSWTSGGAQETQYF.

In nucleotides, the CDR3 is TGCGCCAGCAGCCAAGGGGGACTAATCTCTTACAATGAGCAGTTCTTC. Translated, it gives CASSQGGLISYNEQFF. This chain joins TRBV4-1 and TRBJ2-1; 7 nucleotides align to TRBD2. V trimming: 1 base; J trimming: 4 bases; junction bases outside the gene matches: 7. Germline V CDR1 and CDR2: MGHRA, YSYEKL. The CDR3 runs to 16 residues.

The chain carries TRBV19 and TRBJ1-1; TRBD1 might be the D (5 bases). Germline assignment: CDR1 LNHDA and CDR2 SQIVND (reference sequence). The CDR3 sequence is 16 residues long. Trimming pared 3 bases from V and 0 bases from J, leaving 14 bases between. The CDR3 here is CASSIWEGRVNTEAFF. In DNA form, the CDR3 reads TGTGCCAGTAGTATCTGGGAGGGGCGCGTGAACACTGAAGCTTTCTTT. The full variable domain, completed using reference TRBV19 and TRBJ1-1, is DGGITQSPKYLFRKEGQNVTLSCEQNLNHDAMYWYRQDPGQGLRLIYYSQIVNDFQKGDIAEGYSVSREKKESFPLTVTSAQKNPTAFYLCASSIWEGRVNTEAFFGQGTRLTVV.

The chain employs TRBV5-4 and TRBJ2-2; no firm D call. Germline CDR1 is SGHNT and CDR2 is YYREEE (reference sequence). V was pared by 0 bases and J by 5 bases, with 14 bases between. The CDR3 runs 16 residues. CDR3 DNA sequence: TGTGCCAGCAGCTTGGGATGGAGCCTGAGGACCGGGGAGCTGTTTTTT. Amino acid sequence: CASSLGWSLRTGELFF.